What follows is one TCR beta chain and its context. Antigen unknown. The data were taken from a study of cytomegalovirus exposure and HLA in healthy donors. Use of 60 Vbeta and 13 Jbeta primers characterized the PCR. TCRdb's table, derived via immunoSEQ multiplex PCR, lists solely in-frame clones and lacks some. This table holds about 100,000 clones, approximately 76% found once. General study findings and limits: Certain indistinguishable V segments, among them TRBV6-2 and TRBV6-3, were excluded. An ancestry cluster, one associated with Asian ancestry, reportedly showed fewer N-insertions than the roughly 610-donor mean in a later analysis.

Germline V gene lookup returns CDR1 SGHDN and CDR2 FVKESK. The CDR3 runs to 15 residues. Germline trimming cut 0 bases from V and 5 bases from J; bases unmatched to any gene: 7. The source of this sequence is a woman in her sixties in good health and CMV-seropositive. The chain joins TRBV14 to TRBJ2-7; 7 nucleotides line up with TRBD2. Sample: PBMCs. CDR3 protein: CASSQEGREIHEQYF. Written as DNA, the CDR3 is TGTGCCAGCAGCCAAGAAGGGCGGGAGATCCACGAGCAGTACTTC.